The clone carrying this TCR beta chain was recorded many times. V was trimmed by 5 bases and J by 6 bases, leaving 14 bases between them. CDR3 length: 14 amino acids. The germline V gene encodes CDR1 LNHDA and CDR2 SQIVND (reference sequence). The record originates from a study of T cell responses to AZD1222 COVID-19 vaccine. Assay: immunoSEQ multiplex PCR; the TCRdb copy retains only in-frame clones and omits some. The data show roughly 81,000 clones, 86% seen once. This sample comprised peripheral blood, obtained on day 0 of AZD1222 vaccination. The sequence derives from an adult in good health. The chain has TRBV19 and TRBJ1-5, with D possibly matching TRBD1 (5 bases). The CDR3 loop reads CASSDTGWSQPQHF. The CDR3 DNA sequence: TGTGCCAGTAGTGATACAGGTTGGAGTCAGCCCCAGCATTTT.